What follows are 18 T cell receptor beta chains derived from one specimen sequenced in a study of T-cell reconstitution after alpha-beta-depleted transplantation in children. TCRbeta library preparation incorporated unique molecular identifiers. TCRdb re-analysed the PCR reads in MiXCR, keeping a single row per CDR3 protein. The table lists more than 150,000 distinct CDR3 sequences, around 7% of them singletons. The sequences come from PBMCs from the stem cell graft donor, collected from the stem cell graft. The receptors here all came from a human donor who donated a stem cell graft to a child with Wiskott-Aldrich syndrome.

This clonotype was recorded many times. CDR3 sequence (DNA): TGTGCCTTTGGGACAGGGATCTCCACAGATACGCAGTATTTT. This codes for CAFGTGISTDTQYF. The V and J genes are TRBV10-3 and TRBJ2-3; 9 bases are a match to TRBD1. The CDR3 has 14 amino acids. Per germline, CDR1 ENHRY and CDR2 SYGVKD. V dropped 11 bases and J dropped 2; count of bases not matched to a gene: 8.

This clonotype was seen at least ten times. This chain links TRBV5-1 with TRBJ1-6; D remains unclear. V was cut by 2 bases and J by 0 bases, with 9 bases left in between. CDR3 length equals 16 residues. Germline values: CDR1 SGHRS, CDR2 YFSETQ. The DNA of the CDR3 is TGCGCCAGCAGCTTAGACCAAAGCTCCTATAATTCACCCCTCCACTTT. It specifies CASSLDQSSYNSPLHF. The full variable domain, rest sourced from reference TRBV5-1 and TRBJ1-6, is KAGVTQTPRYLIKTRGQQVTLSCSPISGHRSVSWYQQTPGQGLQFLFEYFSETQRNKGNFPGRFSGRQFSNSRSEMNVSTLELGDSALYLCASSLDQSSYNSPLHFGNGTRLTVT.

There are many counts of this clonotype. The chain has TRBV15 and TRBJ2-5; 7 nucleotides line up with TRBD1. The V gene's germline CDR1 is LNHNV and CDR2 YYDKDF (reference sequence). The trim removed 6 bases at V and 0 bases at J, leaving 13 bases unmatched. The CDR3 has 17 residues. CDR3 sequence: CATSPTGLVANQETQYF. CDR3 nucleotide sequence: TGTGCCACCAGTCCGACAGGGTTGGTAGCGAACCAAGAGACCCAGTACTTC.

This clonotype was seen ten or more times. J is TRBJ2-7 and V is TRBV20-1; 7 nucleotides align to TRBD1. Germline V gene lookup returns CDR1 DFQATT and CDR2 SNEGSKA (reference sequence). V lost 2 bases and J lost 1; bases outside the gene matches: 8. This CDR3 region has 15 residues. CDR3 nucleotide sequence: TGCAGTGCTAGACCCCGGGACAGAACTTCCTACGAGCAGTACTTC. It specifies CSARPRDRTSYEQYF.

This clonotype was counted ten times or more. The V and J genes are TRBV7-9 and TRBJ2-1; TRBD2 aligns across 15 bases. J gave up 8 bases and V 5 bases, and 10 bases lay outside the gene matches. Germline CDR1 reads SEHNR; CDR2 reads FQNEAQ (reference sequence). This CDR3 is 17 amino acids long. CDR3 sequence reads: CASSPWTSGRAADEQFF. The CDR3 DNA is TGTGCCAGCAGCCCCTGGACTAGCGGGAGGGCCGCGGATGAGCAGTTCTTC. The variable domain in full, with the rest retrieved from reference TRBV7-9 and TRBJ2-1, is DTGVSQNPRHKITKRGQNVTFRCDPISEHNRLYWYRQTLGQGPEFLTYFQNEAQLEKSRLLSDRFSAERPKGSFSTLEIQRTEQGDSAMYLCASSPWTSGRAADEQFFGPGTRLTVL.

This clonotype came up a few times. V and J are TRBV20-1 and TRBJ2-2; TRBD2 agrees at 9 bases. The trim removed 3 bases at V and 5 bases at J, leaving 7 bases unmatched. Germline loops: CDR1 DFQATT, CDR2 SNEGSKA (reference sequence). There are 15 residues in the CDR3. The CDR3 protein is CSARGGGARTGELFF. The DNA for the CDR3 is TGCAGTGCTAGGGGCGGGGGGGCCCGTACCGGGGAGCTGTTTTTT.

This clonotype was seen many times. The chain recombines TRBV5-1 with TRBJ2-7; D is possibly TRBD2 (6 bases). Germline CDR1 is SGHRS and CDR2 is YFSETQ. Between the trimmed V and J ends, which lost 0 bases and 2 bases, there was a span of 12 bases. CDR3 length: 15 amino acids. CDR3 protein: CASSLGSGLTYEQYF. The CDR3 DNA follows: TGCGCCAGCAGCTTGGGGTCCGGACTAACCTACGAGCAGTACTTC.

Here the CDR3 DNA reads TGTGCCAGCAGCCCAGCGACAAAGGGGAGGGATCAGCCCCAGCATTTT. As protein: CASSPATKGRDQPQHF. J is TRBJ1-5 and V is TRBV5-6; the D gene is possibly TRBD1 (5 bases). The CDR3 runs to 16 residues. The V end was cut by 4 bases, the J end by 5 bases, with 19 bases between. Per the germline V gene, CDR1 is SGHDT and CDR2 is YYEEEE.

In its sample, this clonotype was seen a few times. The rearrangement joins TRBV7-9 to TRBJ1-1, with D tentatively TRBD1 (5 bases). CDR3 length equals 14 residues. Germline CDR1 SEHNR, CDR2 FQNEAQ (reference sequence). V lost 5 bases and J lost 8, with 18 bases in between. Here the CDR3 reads CASSDTLPGEEAFF. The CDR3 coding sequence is TGTGCCAGCAGCGACACATTACCGGGGGAGGAAGCTTTCTTT.

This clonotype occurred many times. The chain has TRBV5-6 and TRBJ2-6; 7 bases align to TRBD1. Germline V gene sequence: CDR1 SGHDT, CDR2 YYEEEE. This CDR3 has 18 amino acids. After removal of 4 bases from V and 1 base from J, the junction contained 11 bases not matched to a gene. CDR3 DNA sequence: TGTGCCAGCAGCCCCATCAGACAGGGACCTTCTGGGGCCAACGTCCTGACTTTC. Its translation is CASSPIRQGPSGANVLTF.

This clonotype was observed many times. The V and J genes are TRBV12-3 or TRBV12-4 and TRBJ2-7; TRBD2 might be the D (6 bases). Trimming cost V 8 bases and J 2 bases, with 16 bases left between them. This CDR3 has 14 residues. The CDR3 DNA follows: TGTGCCAGCGGGGATAGCGGATTTCCCTACGAGCAGTACTTC. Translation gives CASGDSGFPYEQYF.

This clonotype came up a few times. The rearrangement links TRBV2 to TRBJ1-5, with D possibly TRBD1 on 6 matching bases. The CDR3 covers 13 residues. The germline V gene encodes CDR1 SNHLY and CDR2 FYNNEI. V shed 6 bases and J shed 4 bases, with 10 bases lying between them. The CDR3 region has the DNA TGTGCCAGCAGAAGACAGGATAATCAGCCCCAGCATTTT. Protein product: CASRRQDNQPQHF.

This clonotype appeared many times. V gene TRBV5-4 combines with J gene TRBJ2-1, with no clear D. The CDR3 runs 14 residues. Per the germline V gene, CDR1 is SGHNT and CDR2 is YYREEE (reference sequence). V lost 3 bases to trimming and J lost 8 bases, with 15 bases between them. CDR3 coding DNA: TGTGCCAGCAGCTGGCCGACTGGAAATGATGAGCAGTTCTTC. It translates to CASSWPTGNDEQFF. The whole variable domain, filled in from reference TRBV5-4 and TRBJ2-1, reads ETGVTQSPTHLIKTRGQQVTLRCSSQSGHNTVSWYQQALGQGPQFIFQYYREEENGRGNFPPRFSGLQFPNYSSELNVNALELDDSALYLCASSWPTGNDEQFFGPGTRLTVL.

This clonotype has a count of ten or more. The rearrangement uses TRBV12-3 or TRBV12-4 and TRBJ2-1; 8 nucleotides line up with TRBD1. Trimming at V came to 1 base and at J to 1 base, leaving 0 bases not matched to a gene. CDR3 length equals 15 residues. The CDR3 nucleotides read TGTGCCAGCAGTTTAGGGACAGGGTCCTACAATGAGCAGTTCTTC. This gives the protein CASSLGTGSYNEQFF.

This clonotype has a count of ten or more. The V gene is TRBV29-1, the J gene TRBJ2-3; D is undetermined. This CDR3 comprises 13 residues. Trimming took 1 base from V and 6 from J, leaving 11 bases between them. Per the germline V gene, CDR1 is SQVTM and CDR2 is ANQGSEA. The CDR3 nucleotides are TGCAGCGTTGAAGGTTTTAGTTCCGATACGCAGTATTTT. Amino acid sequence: CSVEGFSSDTQYF.

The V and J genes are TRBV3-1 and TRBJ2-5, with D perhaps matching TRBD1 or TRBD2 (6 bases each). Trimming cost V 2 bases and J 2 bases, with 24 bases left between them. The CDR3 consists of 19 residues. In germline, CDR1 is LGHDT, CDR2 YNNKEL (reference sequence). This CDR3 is CASSQNLQVGGRRQETQYF. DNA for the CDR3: TGTGCCAGCAGCCAAAACCTCCAGGTGGGGGGCAGAAGGCAAGAGACCCAGTACTTC.

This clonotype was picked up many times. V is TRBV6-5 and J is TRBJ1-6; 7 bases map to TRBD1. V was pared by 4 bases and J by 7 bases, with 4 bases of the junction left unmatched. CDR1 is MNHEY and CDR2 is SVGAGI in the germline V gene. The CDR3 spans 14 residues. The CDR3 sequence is CASSFRDSNSPLHF. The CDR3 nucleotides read TGTGCCAGCAGTTTCCGGGACAGCAATTCACCCCTCCACTTT.

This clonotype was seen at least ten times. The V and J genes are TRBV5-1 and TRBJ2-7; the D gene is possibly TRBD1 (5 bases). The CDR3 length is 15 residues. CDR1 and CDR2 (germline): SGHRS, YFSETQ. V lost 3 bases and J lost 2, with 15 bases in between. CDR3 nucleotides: TGCGCCAGCAGCTACCACCCGGACACCCCCTACGAGCAGTACTTC. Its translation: CASSYHPDTPYEQYF.